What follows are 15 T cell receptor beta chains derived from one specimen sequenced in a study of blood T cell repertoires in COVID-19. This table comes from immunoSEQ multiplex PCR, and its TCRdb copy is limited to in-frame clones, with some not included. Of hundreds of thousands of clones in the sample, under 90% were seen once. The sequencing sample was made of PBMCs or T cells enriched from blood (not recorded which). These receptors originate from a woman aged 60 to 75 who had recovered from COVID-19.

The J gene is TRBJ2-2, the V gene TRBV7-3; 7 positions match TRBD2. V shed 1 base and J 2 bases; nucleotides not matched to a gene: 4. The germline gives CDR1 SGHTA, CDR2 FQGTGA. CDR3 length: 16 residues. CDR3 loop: CASSLNGGINTGELFF. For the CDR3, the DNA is TGTGCCAGCAGCTTAAACGGGGGGATAAACACCGGGGAGCTGTTTTTT. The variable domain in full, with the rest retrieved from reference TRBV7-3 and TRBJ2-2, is GAGVSQTPSNKVTEKGKYVELRCDPISGHTALYWYRQSLGQGPEFLIYFQGTGAADDSGLPNDRFFAVRPEGSVSTLKIQRTERGDSAVYLCASSLNGGINTGELFFGEGSRLTVL.

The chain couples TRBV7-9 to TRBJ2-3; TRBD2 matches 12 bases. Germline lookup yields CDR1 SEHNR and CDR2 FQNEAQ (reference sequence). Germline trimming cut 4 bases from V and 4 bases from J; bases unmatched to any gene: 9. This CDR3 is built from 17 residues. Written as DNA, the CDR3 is TGTGCCAGCAGCTCGCCCGGGACTAGCGGGCCCCCAGATACGCAGTATTTT. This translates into CASSSPGTSGPPDTQYF.

The CDR3 here is CASSQLTSGGRYNEQFF. In DNA, the CDR3 is TGCGCCAGCAGCCAACTTACTAGCGGGGGAAGATACAATGAGCAGTTCTTC. This chain uses TRBV4-3 with TRBJ2-1; 11 bases line up with TRBD2. V shed 2 bases, J shed 4 bases, and the junction held 7 bases outside the gene matches. The CDR3 is made up of 17 amino acids. Germline loops: CDR1 LGHNA, CDR2 YSLEER.

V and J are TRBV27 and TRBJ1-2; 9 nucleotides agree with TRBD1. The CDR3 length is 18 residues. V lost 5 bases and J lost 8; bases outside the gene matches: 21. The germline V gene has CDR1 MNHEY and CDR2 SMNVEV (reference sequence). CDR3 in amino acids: CASSMLGGQGTPLRGYTF. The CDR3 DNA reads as TGTGCCAGCAGTATGCTGGGGGGACAGGGAACCCCATTGAGGGGCTACACCTTC.

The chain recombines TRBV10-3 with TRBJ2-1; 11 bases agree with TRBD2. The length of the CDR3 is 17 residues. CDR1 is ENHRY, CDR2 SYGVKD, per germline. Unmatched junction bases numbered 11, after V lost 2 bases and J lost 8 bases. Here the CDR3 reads CAISERTISGGAYEQFF. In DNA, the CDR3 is TGTGCCATCAGTGAGCGGACCATTAGCGGGGGGGCCTATGAGCAGTTCTTC.

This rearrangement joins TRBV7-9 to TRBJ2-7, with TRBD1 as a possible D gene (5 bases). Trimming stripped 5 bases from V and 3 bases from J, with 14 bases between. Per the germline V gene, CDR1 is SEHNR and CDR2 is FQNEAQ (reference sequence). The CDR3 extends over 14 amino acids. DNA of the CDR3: TGTGCCAGCAGCCCTGACAGTGTCGGCTACGAGCAGTACTTC. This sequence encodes CASSPDSVGYEQYF.

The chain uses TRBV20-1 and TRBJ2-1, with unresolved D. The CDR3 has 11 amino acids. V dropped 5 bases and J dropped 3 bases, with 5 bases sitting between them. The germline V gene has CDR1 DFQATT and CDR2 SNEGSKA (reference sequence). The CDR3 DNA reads TGCAGTGCTTACAACTACAATGAGCAGTTCTTC. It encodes CSAYNYNEQFF.

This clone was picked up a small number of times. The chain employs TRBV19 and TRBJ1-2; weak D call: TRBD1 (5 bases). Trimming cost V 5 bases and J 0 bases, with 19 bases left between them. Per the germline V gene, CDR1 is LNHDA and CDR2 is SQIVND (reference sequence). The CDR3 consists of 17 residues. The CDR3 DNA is TGTGCCAGTAGTTTCGACAGTTCTTCTCCATCTAACTATGGCTACACCTTC. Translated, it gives CASSFDSSSPSNYGYTF. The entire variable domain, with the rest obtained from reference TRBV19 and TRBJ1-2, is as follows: DGGITQSPKYLFRKEGQNVTLSCEQNLNHDAMYWYRQDPGQGLRLIYYSQIVNDFQKGDIAEGYSVSREKKESFPLTVTSAQKNPTAFYLCASSFDSSSPSNYGYTFGSGTRLTVV.

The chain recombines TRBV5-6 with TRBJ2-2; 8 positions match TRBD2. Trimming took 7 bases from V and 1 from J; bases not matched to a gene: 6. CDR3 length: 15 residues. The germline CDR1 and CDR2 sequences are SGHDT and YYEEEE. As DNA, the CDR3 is TGTGCCAGCTACTTTCGGGAGGGGAACACCGGGGAGCTGTTTTTT. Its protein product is CASYFREGNTGELFF.

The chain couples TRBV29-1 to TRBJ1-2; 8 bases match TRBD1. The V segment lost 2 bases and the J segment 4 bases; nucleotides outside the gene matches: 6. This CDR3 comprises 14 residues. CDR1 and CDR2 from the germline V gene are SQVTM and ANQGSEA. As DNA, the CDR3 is TGCAGCGTTGAATCGTCAGGGGGCGGCTATGGCTACACCTTC. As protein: CSVESSGGGYGYTF.

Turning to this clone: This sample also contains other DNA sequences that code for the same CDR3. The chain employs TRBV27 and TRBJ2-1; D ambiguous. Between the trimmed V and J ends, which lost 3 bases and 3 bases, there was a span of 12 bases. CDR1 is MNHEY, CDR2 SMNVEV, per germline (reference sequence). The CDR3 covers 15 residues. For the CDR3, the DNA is TGTGCCAGCAGTTTGCGCCCCGGCGGCTACAATGAGCAGTTCTTC. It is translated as CASSLRPGGYNEQFF.

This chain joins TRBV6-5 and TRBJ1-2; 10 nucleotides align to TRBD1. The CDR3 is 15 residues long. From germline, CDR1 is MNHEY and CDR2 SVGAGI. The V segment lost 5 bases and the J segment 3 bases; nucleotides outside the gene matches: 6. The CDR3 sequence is CASSKTGGRHYGYTF. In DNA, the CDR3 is TGTGCCAGCAGTAAGACAGGGGGCCGTCACTATGGCTACACCTTC.

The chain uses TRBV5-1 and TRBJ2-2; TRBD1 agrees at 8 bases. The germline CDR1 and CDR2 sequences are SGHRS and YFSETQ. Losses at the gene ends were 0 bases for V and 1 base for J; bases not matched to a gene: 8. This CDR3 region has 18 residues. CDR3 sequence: CASSLDVDRGVNTGELFF. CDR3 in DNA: TGCGCCAGCAGCTTGGACGTCGACAGGGGCGTGAACACCGGGGAGCTGTTTTTT.

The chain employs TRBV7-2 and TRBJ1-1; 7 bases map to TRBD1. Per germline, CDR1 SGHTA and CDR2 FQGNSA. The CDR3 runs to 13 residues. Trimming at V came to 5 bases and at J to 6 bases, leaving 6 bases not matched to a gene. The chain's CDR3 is CASSLQGKAEAFF. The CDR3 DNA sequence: TGTGCCAGCAGCCTACAGGGGAAAGCTGAAGCTTTCTTT.

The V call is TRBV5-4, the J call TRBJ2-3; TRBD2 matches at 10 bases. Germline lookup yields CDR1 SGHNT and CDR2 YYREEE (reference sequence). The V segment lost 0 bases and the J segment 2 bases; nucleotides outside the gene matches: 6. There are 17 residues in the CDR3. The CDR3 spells CASSLGLLAGFTDTQYF. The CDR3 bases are TGTGCCAGCAGCTTGGGGTTACTAGCGGGATTCACAGATACGCAGTATTTT.